The source of this T cell receptor (beta chain) is a study of blood T cell repertoires in COVID-19. Study context: Acute-phase and convalescent COVID-19 samples originated in the United States, Italy and Spain.

Enrollment of patients from Seattle took place during active infection, with longitudinal follow-up. As concerns this clone: Germline and junction disagree at one end, which may indicate a read error.

The CDR3 is made up of 15 amino acids. CDR1 is SGHRS and CDR2 is YFSETQ in the germline V gene. Clones were sequenced by immunoSEQ multiplex PCR, and TCRdb holds only the in-frame ones, with some missing. The sample lists some 180,000 clones; approximately 88% were seen once. The sample consisted of peripheral blood. The TCR originated in a woman aged 35 to 49 with COVID-19, enrolled during active disease. The J gene is TRBJ2-1, the V gene TRBV5-1; 7 positions agree with TRBD2. Here the CDR3 reads CASSYRTSRDGEQIF. DNA for the CDR3: TGCGCCAGCAGCTACCGGACTAGTAGGGATGGTGAGCAGATCTTC.